A single sample is the source of the 9 T cell receptor beta chains below, sequenced in a study of molecular identifiers for immune sequencing clone quantification. Each CDR3 protein is one row after TCRdb ran MiXCR on the PCR reads. The table records about 640,000 distinct CDR3 sequences, less than 20% of them present only once. What was sequenced was naive CD8+ T cells from blood, with Jurkat cell RNA spiked in. Subset specified: FACS-sorted CD8+CD4-CCR7+CD45RA+ naive T cells. The source is a human donor in good health. Some libraries in this study had Jurkat cell RNA spiked in.

The table lists this clonotype with a few counts. The CDR3 sequence: CASSSQEMNTEAFF. CDR3 DNA sequence: TGTGCCAGCAGCTCACAGGAAATGAACACTGAAGCTTTCTTT. The chain uses TRBV7-9 and TRBJ1-1; weak D call: TRBD1 (5 bases). The CDR3 covers 14 residues. The V gene's germline CDR1 is SEHNR and CDR2 FQNEAQ (reference sequence). V gave up 4 bases and J gave up 0 bases, with 9 bases separating them.

V and J are TRBV19 and TRBJ2-3, with D possibly matching TRBD2 (5 bases). CDR3 length: 17 amino acids. CDR1 LNHDA and CDR2 SQIVND come from the germline V gene (reference sequence). V gave up 5 bases and J gave up 0 bases, with 18 bases separating them. The CDR3 DNA sequence: TGTGCCAGTAGTGGGCCTGAGTTGGGCGGGAGCACAGATACGCAGTATTTT. Protein product: CASSGPELGGSTDTQYF.

The chain recombines TRBV5-6 with TRBJ2-7; no reliable D call. The ends were cut back, 4 bases at V and 0 bases at J, with 17 bases in the middle. Germline V gene data show CDR1 as SGHDT and CDR2 as YYEEEE. This CDR3 spans 16 amino acids. CDR3: CASSLPTRATSYEQYF. Here the CDR3 DNA reads TGTGCCAGCAGCCTGCCGACCCGGGCAACCTCCTACGAGCAGTACTTC.

This clonotype was seen more than once but under ten times. The chain links TRBV15 to TRBJ1-5; TRBD1 agrees at 8 bases. The germline CDR1 and CDR2 sequences are LNHNV and YYDKDF (reference sequence). The CDR3 is 18 amino acids. Trimming at V came to 0 bases and at J to 6 bases, leaving 13 bases not matched to a gene. CDR3: CATSRDRGTGVNGQPQHF. DNA of the CDR3: TGTGCCACCAGCAGAGATCGAGGGACAGGAGTAAATGGTCAGCCCCAGCATTTT. The whole variable domain, remainder taken from reference TRBV15 and TRBJ1-5, is DAMVIQNPRYQVTQFGKPVTLSCSQTLNHNVMYWYQQKSSQAPKLLFHYYDKDFNNEADTPDNFQSRRPNTSFCFLDIRSPGLGDTAMYLCATSRDRGTGVNGQPQHFGDGTRLSIL.

The chain links TRBV7-9 to TRBJ2-7; D is uncertain. The CDR3 is made up of 15 amino acids. Germline CDR1 is SEHNR and CDR2 is FQNEAQ (reference sequence). Between the trimmed V and J ends, which lost 5 bases and 0 bases, there was a span of 14 bases. CDR3 nucleotide sequence: TGTGCCAGCAGCACCAGTCACAGAATCTCCTACGAGCAGTACTTC. Its translation: CASSTSHRISYEQYF.

This clonotype has at least ten counts. The chain couples TRBV5-6 to TRBJ2-7; 8 bases fit TRBD2. Germline assignment: CDR1 SGHDT and CDR2 YYEEEE. This CDR3 is built from 18 residues. The V gene end was trimmed by 0 bases and the J gene end by 0 bases; junction bases not matched to a gene: 11. DNA of the CDR3: TGTGCCAGCAGCTTGGGTCGGGCTAGCGGGCCCCTCTCCTACGAGCAGTACTTC. Its translation is CASSLGRASGPLSYEQYF.

This clonotype has a handful of counts. A read error is possible here, since a much larger clone lies one base away. The chain is built from TRBV5-1 and TRBJ1-4, with D possibly TRBD1 on 6 matching bases. The CDR3 totals 15 residues. From germline, CDR1 is SGHRS and CDR2 YFSETQ. CDR3 amino acids: CASSLVGATNEKLVF. The CDR3 DNA reads TGCGCCAGCAGCTTGGTGGGGGCAACTAATGAAAAACTGGTTTTT. Together with reference TRBV5-1 and TRBJ1-4, the CDR3 gives the full variable domain: KAGVTQTPRYLIKTRGQQVTLSCSPISGHRSVSWYQQTPGQGLQFLFEYFSETQRNKGNFPGRFSGRQFSNSRSEMNVSTLELGDSALYLCASSLVGATNEKLVFGSGTQLSVL.

This clonotype was recorded at least ten times. The chain joins TRBV27 to TRBJ2-2; the D is unclear. CDR3 length: 14 amino acids. Germline-derived CDR1 and CDR2 are MNHEY and SMNVEV (reference sequence). V lost 3 bases and J 5 bases, leaving 10 bases between the germline ends. The CDR3 DNA reads as TGTGCCAGCAGTTTTGCACAAGGGACCGGGGAGCTGTTTTTT. Encoded protein: CASSFAQGTGELFF.

This clonotype was recorded many times. V and J are TRBV6-2 or TRBV6-3 and TRBJ1-1; no clear D. V gave up 6 bases and J gave up 8 bases, with 13 bases separating them. Germline V gene lookup returns CDR1 MNHEY and CDR2 SVGEGT. The CDR3 is made up of 12 amino acids. This chain's CDR3 is CASRSGAGEAFF. CDR3 sequence (DNA): TGTGCCAGCAGATCAGGAGCCGGCGAAGCTTTCTTT.